The 15 T cell receptor beta chains below come from one sample, sequenced in a study of control samples from healthy donors and cancer patients. Sequencing was performed with immunoSEQ multiplex PCR; in TCRdb, only in-frame clones are kept and a portion is missing. The profile shows about 42,000 clones, less than 85% of them singletons. The sequencing sample was made of blood. These receptors all come from a man aged 60 to 75 in good health.

The chain employs TRBV20-1 and TRBJ1-3; unclear D gene. The ends were cut back, 3 bases at V and 0 bases at J, with 9 bases in the middle. The CDR3 totals 14 residues. The V gene's germline CDR1 is DFQATT and CDR2 SNEGSKA (reference sequence). The CDR3 bases are TGCAGTGCTAGTTTGGAGTCCTCTGGAAACACCATATATTTT. Its translation: CSASLESSGNTIYF.

The rearrangement joins TRBV28 to TRBJ2-7; D is perhaps TRBD1 (6 bases). This CDR3 is built from 15 residues. Germline V gene lookup returns CDR1 MDHEN and CDR2 SYDVKM. Trimming took 3 bases from V and 7 from J, leaving 19 bases between them. CDR3 region: CASSLPQGPRTEQYF. CDR3 nucleotides: TGTGCCAGCAGTTTGCCACAGGGACCCAGGACGGAGCAGTACTTC. Filled out from reference TRBV28 and TRBJ2-7, the complete variable domain reads DVKVTQSSRYLVKRTGEKVFLECVQDMDHENMFWYRQDPGLGLRLIYFSYDVKMKEKGDIPEGYSVSREKKERFSLILESASTNQTSMYLCASSLPQGPRTEQYFGPGTRLTVT.

The chain joins TRBV27 to TRBJ1-5; D possibly corresponds to TRBD1 (5 bases). This CDR3 region has 14 residues. Trimming took off 3 bases at V and 6 bases at J, with 12 bases between the two ends. Per germline, CDR1 MNHEY and CDR2 SMNVEV (reference sequence). As DNA, the CDR3 is TGTGCCAGCAGTTTTTCGGGGGTTGGTCAGCCCCAGCATTTT. This gives the protein CASSFSGVGQPQHF.

The V and J genes are TRBV10-3 and TRBJ2-5; TRBD2 is a possible D gene (6 bases). The CDR3 spans 13 residues. The germline V gene has CDR1 ENHRY and CDR2 SYGVKD. V lost 6 bases to trimming and J lost 4 bases, with 12 bases between them. The CDR3 nucleotides are TGTGCCATCAGGTCTGAGGAGGGAGAGACCCAGTACTTC. It encodes CAIRSEEGETQYF.

In its sample, this clone was seen a few times. The chain is built from TRBV7-8 and TRBJ1-1; possibly TRBD1 for D (6 bases). CDR1 is SGHVS, CDR2 FQNEAQ, per germline. Trimming cost V 5 bases and J 1 base, with 20 bases left between them. This CDR3 has 17 residues. The CDR3 coding sequence is TGTGCCAGCAGCGTCCCCGTGGGGGCCTCTTCGAACACTGAAGCTTTCTTT. Amino acids: CASSVPVGASSNTEAFF.

Comment on this clone: A read error may produce the germline difference seen at one junction end. This sample includes further DNA sequences coding for the same CDR3. The V call is TRBV27, the J call TRBJ2-5, with a tentative D call TRBD2 (6 bases). The germline V gene has CDR1 MNHEY and CDR2 SMNVEV (reference sequence). This CDR3 contains 15 residues. In DNA, the CDR3 is TGTGCCAGCAGTTCGACCCACTCAGGAGGGGAGACTCAGTACTTC. Translation: CASSSTHSGGETQYF.

This clone has a handful of counts. The chain is built from TRBV11-2 and TRBJ1-1, with D perhaps TRBD1 (5 bases). V dropped 3 bases and J dropped 5 bases, with 13 bases sitting between them. Per the germline V gene, CDR1 is SGHAT and CDR2 is FQNNGV. The CDR3 is 14 residues long. The CDR3 sequence: CASSFEGVGTEAFF. Here the CDR3 DNA reads TGTGCCAGCAGCTTTGAAGGGGTAGGAACTGAAGCTTTCTTT.

Note on this clone: This could be a read error, since a much larger clone is one nucleotide away. The J gene is TRBJ1-2, the V gene TRBV4-2, with a weak D call TRBD1 (6 bases). CDR1 and CDR2 from the germline V gene are LGHNA and YNFKEQ. The CDR3 is 16 amino acids. This CDR3 reads CVSSQDLWAGDYGYTF. The DNA for the CDR3 is TGTGTCAGCAGCCAAGATTTATGGGCAGGGGACTATGGCTACACCTTC.

The chain combines TRBV5-4 with TRBJ1-1; D gene unclear. Trimming removed 6 bases at V and 1 base at J, with 13 bases between. Germline lookup yields CDR1 SGHNT and CDR2 YYREEE (reference sequence). This CDR3 comprises 14 residues. DNA of the CDR3: TGTGCCAGCATTAATATCCCGGGGAACACTGAAGCTTTCTTT. Its translation: CASINIPGNTEAFF.

This clone came up a few times. The genes are TRBV30 and TRBJ1-2, with D hard to call. V was trimmed by 3 bases and J by 5 bases, leaving 13 bases between them. CDR1 is GTSNPN and CDR2 is SVGIG in the germline V gene (reference sequence). The CDR3 is 13 amino acids. The CDR3 here is CAWRTGRRYGYTF. In nucleotides, the CDR3 is TGTGCCTGGAGGACTGGCCGGAGGTATGGCTACACCTTC.

The chain carries TRBV5-1 and TRBJ1-2, with D possibly being TRBD1 (5 bases). Germline lookup yields CDR1 SGHRS and CDR2 YFSETQ. V was trimmed by 4 bases and J by 0 bases, leaving 10 bases between them. The CDR3 contains 14 residues. Here the CDR3 DNA reads TGCGCCAGCAGCCCGGACACCTCTAACTATGGCTACACCTTC. It encodes CASSPDTSNYGYTF.

This CDR3 reads CASSPDVNYGYTF. The CDR3 DNA reads TGTGCCAGCAGTCCGGACGTGAACTATGGCTACACCTTC. V and J are TRBV6-2 or TRBV6-3 and TRBJ1-2; D gene ambiguous. This CDR3 region has 13 residues. V gave up 5 bases and J gave up 2 bases, with 9 bases separating them. Germline CDR1 MNHEY, CDR2 SVGEGT.

In this sample, this clone is medium-sized. The CDR3 DNA follows: TGTGCCAGCAGCTTAGAGGGCTTCGAGCAGTACTTC. It translates to CASSLEGFEQYF. This chain joins TRBV7-2 and TRBJ2-7; no firm D call. CDR1 is SGHTA and CDR2 is FQGNSA in the germline V gene. V shed 1 base and J shed 6 bases, with 7 bases lying between them. This CDR3 is built from 12 residues.

The rearrangement uses TRBV6-2 or TRBV6-3 and TRBJ1-1; no reliable D call. The V gene's germline CDR1 is MNHEY and CDR2 SVGEGT. The V end lost 4 bases, the J end lost 6 bases, and 12 bases lay between the germline ends. The CDR3 runs 13 residues. Here the CDR3 DNA reads TGTGCCAGCAGTTTACCGTCAGCCCCTGAAGCTTTCTTT. This codes for CASSLPSAPEAFF.

The chain is built from TRBV6-5 and TRBJ1-2, with 8 bases lining up with TRBD1. The CDR3 loop spans 15 amino acids. The germline V gene has CDR1 MNHEY and CDR2 SVGAGI. Trimming took 6 bases from V and 0 from J; bases not matched to a gene: 6. For the CDR3, the DNA is TGTGCCAGCAGAAGCCCGGGACAGGCTAACTATGGCTACACCTTC. Translated: CASRSPGQANYGYTF.